This T cell receptor (beta chain) was sequenced for a study of T cell responses to AZD1222 COVID-19 vaccine. Regarding the study as a whole: Spike-specific TCR breadth and depth went up after people got two AZD1222 doses. Donors were largely white British and mainly female; clonal diversity was possibly underestimated. Repertoire collection took place solely once the T cell response had peaked. Vaccine-related CD4 TCRs covered spike, predominating at 160-218 and 743-854.

TCRdb keeps only in-frame clones here, not all; method: immunoSEQ multiplex PCR. The table has around 140,000 clones, over 90% seen once. As for this clone: Antigen: not known.

The source is an adult who received the AZD1222 COVID-19 vaccine. The material sequenced was peripheral blood, taken 28 days after the second AZD1222 dose.

The CDR3 is CASSKAHRAYGYTF. CDR3 in DNA: TGTGCCAGCAGCAAAGCGCACAGGGCGTATGGCTACACCTTC. The chain carries TRBV21-1 and TRBJ1-2; the table's D call TRBD1 went unverified against the DNA. TRBV21-1 has pseudogene status. The CDR3 loop spans 14 amino acids.